This passage covers 3 T cell receptor beta chains from one sample sequenced in a study of blood T cell repertoires in COVID-19. The data were produced by immunoSEQ multiplex PCR, yet TCRdb's version contains in-frame clones alone and is incomplete. The sample shows 130,000 to 150,000 clones, around 80% of them seen only once. The sequenced sample consisted of peripheral blood. The receptor set was obtained from a man aged 65 to 79 who had recovered from COVID-19.

The rearrangement joins TRBV15 to TRBJ2-7; TRBD1 might be the D (5 bases). The CDR3 contains 14 residues. From germline, CDR1 is LNHNV and CDR2 YYDKDF (reference sequence). Trimming pared 1 base from V and 2 bases from J, leaving 9 bases between. CDR3 residues: CATSRVGATYEQYF. The DNA of the CDR3 is TGTGCCACCAGCAGAGTAGGGGCTACCTACGAGCAGTACTTC. The variable domain in full, completed from reference TRBV15 and TRBJ2-7, reads DAMVIQNPRYQVTQFGKPVTLSCSQTLNHNVMYWYQQKSSQAPKLLFHYYDKDFNNEADTPDNFQSRRPNTSFCFLDIRSPGLGDTAMYLCATSRVGATYEQYFGPGTRLTVT.

This clone has a single count. This sequence joins TRBV10-1 and TRBJ2-1, with 7 bases lining up with TRBD2. Trimming removed 10 bases from V and 3 bases from J; junction bases left unmatched: 12. This CDR3 region has 15 residues. The germline CDR1 and CDR2 sequences are WNHNN and SYGVQD (reference sequence). CDR3 loop: CANSAGSVGYNEQFF. CDR3 nucleotides: TGCGCCAATTCAGCGGGGAGCGTTGGCTACAATGAGCAGTTCTTC.

This chain joins TRBV3-1 (or the pseudogene TRBV3-2) and TRBJ2-1; 10 positions agree with TRBD2. J was trimmed by 8 bases and V by 2 bases; bases with no gene match: 3. CDR1 and CDR2 (germline): LGHDT, YNNKEL (reference sequence). CDR3 size: 14 residues. CDR3 protein: CASSQSSGSYEQFF. In nucleotides, the CDR3 is TGTGCCAGCAGCCAATCTAGCGGGAGCTATGAGCAGTTCTTC.